This TCR beta chain was identified during a study of T-cell reconstitution after alpha-beta-depleted transplantation in children. The study's findings and limits: Surviving thymic progenitors and recipient T cells were the source of high TCRbeta diversity at day 60 in some patients. The authors attributed T-cell counts and diversity one year after transplant mostly to newly produced T cells. There were reportedly several hundred expanded graft clones from which alpha-beta T cells came about two months after transplant.

On this clonotype itself: As yet, its antigen is unknown.

TCRbeta library construction was performed incorporating unique molecular identifiers. Each CDR3 protein gets one entry after TCRdb re-called the PCR reads with MiXCR. The table records about 980,000 distinct CDR3 sequences, less than 30% of them present only once. With 5 bases removed from V and 6 bases from J, the gap between germline ends came to 11 bases. CDR1 is DFQATT and CDR2 is SNEGSKA in the germline V gene (reference sequence). This CDR3 region has 11 residues. Sequencing was performed on PBMCs, mostly from graft donor cells, taken 360 days after TCRalphabeta/CD19-depleted stem cell transplant. The TCR comes from a boy under two years old who had a stem cell transplant for SCID, so the T cells may come from the graft donor. The chain has TRBV20-1 and TRBJ2-7, with a weak D call TRBD1 (6 bases). Written as DNA, the CDR3 is TGCAGTGCTGGGACATCTCTCGAGCAGTACTTC. Translation gives CSAGTSLEQYF.